Listed below are T cell receptor beta chains from one sample, sequenced in a study of blood T cell repertoires in COVID-19. TCRdb's copy holds only in-frame clones and misses some; the assay was immunoSEQ multiplex PCR. The sample yields more than 100,000 clones, 65% to 85% seen once. The sequencing sample was made of peripheral blood. Receptor source: a woman in her seventies with acute or convalescent COVID-19. CDR3s include the opening cysteine and the closing phenylalanine or tryptophan. A D gene is named only where the DNA matches it firmly. For some rows the clone size is stated as once, few or many, or as a class when expanded; others skip it.

j_gene: TRBJ1-1
d_gene: TRBD1
v_gene: TRBV2
abundance: NA
len: 17
CDR3nt: TGTGCCAGCAGTTTATCGCCCCCGGGACAGGGTCACACTGAAGCTTTCTTT
CDR3aa: CASSLSPPGQGHTEAFF

j_gene: TRBJ1-1
d_gene: TRBD1
v_gene: TRBV6-5
abundance: NA
len: 15
CDR3nt: TGTGCCAGCAGTTTGCTGGGACAGGGTAACACTGAAGCTTTCTTT
CDR3aa: CASSLLGQGNTEAFF

j_gene: TRBJ2-1
d_gene: NA
v_gene: TRBV6-2/TRBV6-3
abundance: NA
len: 16
CDR3nt: TGTGCCAGCAGTTACTCGGCGACAGGTAGCTACAATGAGCAGTTCTTC
CDR3aa: CASSYSATGSYNEQFF

j_gene: TRBJ2-6
d_gene: TRBD1
v_gene: TRBV5-5
abundance: NA
len: 19
CDR3nt: TGTGCCAGCAGCCCATCCCCGGGACAGGTGCTCTCTGGGGCCAACGTCCTGACTTTC
CDR3aa: CASSPSPGQVLSGANVLTF

j_gene: TRBJ2-7
d_gene: NA
v_gene: TRBV6-5
abundance: NA
len: 14
CDR3nt: TGTGCCGCAGGGCTCACAGTAGGTTCGAACGAGCAGTACTTC
CDR3aa: CAAGLTVGSNEQYF

j_gene: TRBJ2-7
d_gene: NA
v_gene: TRBV7-9
abundance: NA
len: 13
CDR3nt: TGTGCCAGCACCCTAGTAGACTCCTACGAGCAGTACTTC
CDR3aa: CASTLVDSYEQYF

j_gene: TRBJ2-1
d_gene: TRBD1
v_gene: TRBV7-3
abundance: NA
len: 13
CDR3nt: TGTGCCACCGGGGACAGCTTGAACAATGAGCAGTTCTTC
CDR3aa: CATGDSLNNEQFF

j_gene: TRBJ2-5
d_gene: NA
v_gene: TRBV2
abundance: NA
len: 13
CDR3nt: TGTGCCAGCACCCCGCTAGCGAGAGAGACCCAGTACTTC
CDR3aa: CASTPLARETQYF

j_gene: TRBJ1-1
d_gene: NA
v_gene: TRBV2
abundance: NA
len: 14
CDR3nt: TGTGCCAGCGGTACCTCAGGGGTTGGTACTGAAGCTTTCTTT
CDR3aa: CASGTSGVGTEAFF

j_gene: TRBJ2-1
d_gene: NA
v_gene: TRBV7-9
abundance: NA
len: 16
CDR3nt: TGTGCCAGCAGCTTGTTGAGAGGGGGTTGGGACAATGAGCAGTTCTTC
CDR3aa: CASSLLRGGWDNEQFF

j_gene: TRBJ1-1
d_gene: TRBD1
v_gene: TRBV6-5
abundance: NA
len: 15
CDR3nt: TGTGCCAGCAGTTACTGGGGACAGATTAACACTGAAGCTTTCTTT
CDR3aa: CASSYWGQINTEAFF

j_gene: TRBJ1-1
d_gene: TRBD1
v_gene: TRBV25-1
abundance: once
len: 14
CDR3nt: TGTGCCAGCAGTGGACAGGGACGGGGCACTGAAGCTTTCTTT
CDR3aa: CASSGQGRGTEAFF

j_gene: TRBJ1-1
d_gene: NA
v_gene: TRBV5-5
abundance: NA
len: 14
CDR3nt: TGTGCCAGCAGCTTGGACCTTATGGTACAGTTTTCTTTCTTT
CDR3aa: CASSLDLMVQFSFF

j_gene: TRBJ1-5
d_gene: TRBD1
v_gene: TRBV15
abundance: NA
len: 13
CDR3nt: TGTGCCACCAGCGGAACAGGGGACCAGCCCCAGCATTTT
CDR3aa: CATSGTGDQPQHF

j_gene: TRBJ1-6
d_gene: TRBD1
v_gene: TRBV6-2/TRBV6-3
abundance: NA
len: 14
CDR3nt: TGTGCCAGCAGTCGCGGGGGACAGGGCGGCCCCCTCCACTTT
CDR3aa: CASSRGGQGGPLHF

j_gene: TRBJ2-3
d_gene: TRBD2
v_gene: TRBV6-2/TRBV6-3
abundance: NA
len: 17
CDR3nt: TGTGCCAGCAGTTCCTATAGCGGGGGGGCCCAAACAGATACGCAGTATTTT
CDR3aa: CASSSYSGGAQTDTQYF

j_gene: TRBJ1-4
d_gene: NA
v_gene: TRBV5-3
abundance: few
len: 17
CDR3nt: TGTGCCAGAAGCTTGGAGGCAGTTGAGAGGCCTAATGAAAAACTGTTTTTT
CDR3aa: CARSLEAVERPNEKLFF

j_gene: TRBJ1-1
d_gene: NA
v_gene: TRBV7-9
abundance: NA
len: 13
CDR3nt: TGTGCCAGCTCTAACGAGGTCGTAACTGAAGCTTTCTTT
CDR3aa: CASSNEVVTEAFF

j_gene: TRBJ1-1
d_gene: NA
v_gene: TRBV2
abundance: NA
len: 15
CDR3nt: TGTGCCAGCAGTGAACCCTTGGGTAGGGGCACTGAAGCTTTCTTT
CDR3aa: CASSEPLGRGTEAFF

j_gene: TRBJ2-1
d_gene: NA
v_gene: TRBV21-1
abundance: NA
len: 12
CDR3nt: TGTGCCAGCAGCAAGGGTAGCGTGGTGGAGTTCTTC
CDR3aa: CASSKGSVVEFF

j_gene: TRBJ1-6
d_gene: NA
v_gene: TRBV3-1/TRBV3-2
abundance: NA
len: 14
CDR3nt: TGTGCCAGCAGCCAAGACGTGTTTCATTCACCCCTCCACTTT
CDR3aa: CASSQDVFHSPLHF

j_gene: TRBJ2-2
d_gene: TRBD2
v_gene: TRBV11-3
abundance: NA
len: 14
CDR3nt: TGTGCCAGTCGGGGGGGCGCGAACACCGGGGAGCTGTTTTTT
CDR3aa: CASRGGANTGELFF

j_gene: TRBJ2-2
d_gene: NA
v_gene: TRBV6-5
abundance: NA
len: 13
CDR3nt: TGTGCCAGCAGTTACGGGACTCTCGGGGAGCTGTTTTTT
CDR3aa: CASSYGTLGELFF

j_gene: TRBJ1-2
d_gene: TRBD1
v_gene: TRBV5-4
abundance: NA
len: 12
CDR3nt: TGTGCCAGCAGCTGGACGGACAGGTATTACACCTTC
CDR3aa: CASSWTDRYYTF

j_gene: TRBJ1-1
d_gene: TRBD1
v_gene: TRBV19
abundance: NA
len: 14
CDR3nt: TGTGCCACCACTCCGGGACAGGGTAACCATGAAGCTTTCTTT
CDR3aa: CATTPGQGNHEAFF

j_gene: TRBJ2-7
d_gene: TRBD1
v_gene: TRBV6-2/TRBV6-3
abundance: few
len: 15
CDR3nt: TGTGCCAGCAGCCCGACCGGGACAGGGGCCTACGAGCAGTACTTC
CDR3aa: CASSPTGTGAYEQYF